The following is a T cell receptor (beta chain) sequence with its context. Its antigen is unidentified. This entry comes from a study of cytomegalovirus exposure and HLA in healthy donors. The wider study: Among around 400 genotyped donors, around 77% fell in the Caucasian-associated ancestry cluster.

Notes on the study in general: The authors listed about 170 TCR beta chains as cytomegalovirus-associated.

CDR3 size: 16 residues. CDR1 and CDR2 from the germline V gene are SGHVS and FQNEAQ. V lost 5 bases to trimming and J lost 5 bases; unmatched junction nucleotides: 10. PCR employed 60 Vbeta and 13 Jbeta primers. Sequencing used immunoSEQ multiplex PCR; TCRdb keeps in-frame clones, though not all of them. This table holds 100,000 to 150,000 clones, 60% to 85% found once. This chain uses TRBV7-8 with TRBJ2-5; TRBD2 aligns across 11 bases. Sequenced sample: PBMCs. The source of this sequence is a woman between 35 and 50 years old in good health and CMV-seronegative. The CDR3, as DNA: TGTGCCAGCAGCGGAGGGCCTAGCGGGAGGAGTGAGACCCAGTACTTC. The encoded protein is CASSGGPSGRSETQYF. The full variable domain, rest sourced from reference TRBV7-8 and TRBJ2-5, is GAGVSQSPRYKVAKRGQDVALRCDPISGHVSLFWYQQALGQGPEFLTYFQNEAQLDKSGLPSDRFFAERPEGSVSTLKIQRTQQEDSAVYLCASSGGPSGRSETQYFGPGTRLLVL.